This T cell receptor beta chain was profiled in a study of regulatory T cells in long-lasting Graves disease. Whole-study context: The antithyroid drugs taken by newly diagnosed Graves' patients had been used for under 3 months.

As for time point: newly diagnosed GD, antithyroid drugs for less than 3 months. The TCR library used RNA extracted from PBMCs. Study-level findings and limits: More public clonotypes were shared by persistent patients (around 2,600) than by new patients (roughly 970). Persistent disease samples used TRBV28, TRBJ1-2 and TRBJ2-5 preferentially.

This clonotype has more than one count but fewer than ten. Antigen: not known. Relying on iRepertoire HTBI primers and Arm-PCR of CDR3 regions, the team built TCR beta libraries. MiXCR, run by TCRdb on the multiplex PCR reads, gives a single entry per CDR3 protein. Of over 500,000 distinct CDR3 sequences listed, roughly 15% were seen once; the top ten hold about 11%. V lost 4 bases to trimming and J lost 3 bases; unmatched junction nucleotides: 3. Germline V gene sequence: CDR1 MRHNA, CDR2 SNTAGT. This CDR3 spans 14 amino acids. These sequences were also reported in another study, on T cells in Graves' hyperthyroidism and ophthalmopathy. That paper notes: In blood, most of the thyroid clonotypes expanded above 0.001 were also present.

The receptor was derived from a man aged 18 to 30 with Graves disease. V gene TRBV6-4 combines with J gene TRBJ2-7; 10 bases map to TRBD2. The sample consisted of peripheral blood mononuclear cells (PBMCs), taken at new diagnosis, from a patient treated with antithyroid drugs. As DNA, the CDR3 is TGTGCCAGCAGTGGGACTAGCGGCTTCTACGAGCAGTACTTC. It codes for CASSGTSGFYEQYF.